This T cell receptor (beta chain) appears in the sequencing data of a study of T cells expressing NK-cell markers. Study-wide context: Obtained from sorted CD3+CD56+NKG2C+, CD3+CD56+NKG2C- and CD3+CD56-NKG2C+ T cells were the TCR beta repertoires. Within the sequenced cohort of eight donors, seven exhibited HCMV seropositivity and one was seronegative.

Turning to this clonotype: Antigen unknown.

General observations from the study: The study left the HCMV specificity of expanded NKG2C+ T cell clones unresolved. The share of CD8+ T cells held by dominant NKG2C+ clonotypes was about 1.0-7.5% in roughly 6 donors.

Germline CDR1 reads DFQATT; CDR2 reads SNEGSKA (reference sequence). The CDR3 totals 16 residues. Following a re-call of the 5' RACE reads, TCRdb has one entry per CDR3 protein and lacks DNA. The sample shows some 600,000 distinct CDR3 sequences, and approximately 3.6% sits with its ten largest clones. The origin of this receptor is a man aged 18 to 29 in good health. This chain connects TRBV20-1 to TRBJ2-7; TCRdb's D call of TRBD1 is untestable without DNA. Sequencing used blood T cells: a sorted CD56 or NKG2C T cell subset, CD4+ or CD8+ T cells, or bulk PBMC T cells (not recorded which). The CDR3 here is CSARDMPPDRLYEQYF.